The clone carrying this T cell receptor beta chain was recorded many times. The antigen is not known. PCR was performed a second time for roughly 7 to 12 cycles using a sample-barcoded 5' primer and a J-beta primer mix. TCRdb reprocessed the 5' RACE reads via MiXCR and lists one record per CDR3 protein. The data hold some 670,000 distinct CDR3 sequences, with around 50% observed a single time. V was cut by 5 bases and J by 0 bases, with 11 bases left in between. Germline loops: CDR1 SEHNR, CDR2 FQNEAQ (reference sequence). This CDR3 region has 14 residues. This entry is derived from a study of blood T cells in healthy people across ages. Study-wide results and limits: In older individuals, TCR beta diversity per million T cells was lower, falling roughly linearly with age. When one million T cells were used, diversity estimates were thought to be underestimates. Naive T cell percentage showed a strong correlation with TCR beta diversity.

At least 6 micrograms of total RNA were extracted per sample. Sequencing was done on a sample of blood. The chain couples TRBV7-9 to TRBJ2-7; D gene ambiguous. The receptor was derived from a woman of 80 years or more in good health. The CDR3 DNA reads TGTGCCAGCAGCGGGGTCATTGGCTCCTACGAGCAGTACTTC. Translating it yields CASSGVIGSYEQYF.